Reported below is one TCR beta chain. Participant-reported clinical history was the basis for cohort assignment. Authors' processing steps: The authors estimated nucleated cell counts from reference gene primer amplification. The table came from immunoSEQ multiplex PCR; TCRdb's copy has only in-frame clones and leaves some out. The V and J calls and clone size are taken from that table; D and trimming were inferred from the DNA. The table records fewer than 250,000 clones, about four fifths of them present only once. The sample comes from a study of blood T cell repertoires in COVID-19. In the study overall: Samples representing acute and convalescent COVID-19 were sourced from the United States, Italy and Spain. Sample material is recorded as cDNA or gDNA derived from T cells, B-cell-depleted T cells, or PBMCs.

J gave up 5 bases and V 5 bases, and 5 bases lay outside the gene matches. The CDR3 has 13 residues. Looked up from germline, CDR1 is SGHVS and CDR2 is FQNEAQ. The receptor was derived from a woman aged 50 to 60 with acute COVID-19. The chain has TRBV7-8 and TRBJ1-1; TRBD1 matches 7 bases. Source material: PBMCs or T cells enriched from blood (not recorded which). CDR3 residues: CASSVQGLTEAFF. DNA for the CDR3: TGTGCCAGCAGCGTACAGGGGTTGACTGAAGCTTTCTTT.